The TCR beta chain under discussion was sequenced for a study of cytomegalovirus exposure and HLA in healthy donors. Study findings and constraints: The study designated 150 or so TCR beta chains cytomegalovirus-associated.

This clone was recorded a few times. Its antigen is as yet unknown. Other DNA sequences in the sample encode the same CDR3. The CDR3 has 16 amino acids. V gave up 1 base and J gave up 5 bases; unmatched junction bases: 4. CDR1 and CDR2 (germline): SGHTA, FQGNSA. PCR used 60 Vbeta primers and 13 Jbeta primers. The protocol was immunoSEQ multiplex PCR, while the TCRdb copy is restricted to in-frame clones and leaves out a portion. The table includes approximately 170,000 clones, approximately 59% detected once. The sequencing input was PBMCs. The clonotype originates from a man in his forties in good health and CMV-seronegative. V gene TRBV7-2 combines with J gene TRBJ2-5; the match to TRBD2 covers 13 bases. CDR3 in DNA: TGTGCCAGCAGCTTAGGACTAGCGGGAGGCGGGGAGACCCAGTACTTC. Its translation: CASSLGLAGGGETQYF.